The 5 T cell receptor beta chains below come from one sample, sequenced in a study of blood T cells in healthy people across ages. A sample-barcoded 5' primer and a J-beta primer mix were used in a second PCR of roughly 6 to 11 cycles. TCRdb called the 5' RACE reads again in MiXCR, with one record for every CDR3 protein. The repertoire holds over 600,000 distinct CDR3 sequences, with approximately 60% as singletons. Sequenced sample: blood. The source of these receptors is a man in his forties in good health.

V gene TRBV29-1 combines with J gene TRBJ1-1; TRBD1 matches at 7 bases. Looked up from germline, CDR1 is SQVTM and CDR2 is ANQGSEA. The CDR3 loop spans 14 amino acids. V lost 3 bases and J lost 1; bases outside the gene matches: 5. In DNA form, the CDR3 reads TGCAGCGTTGACCCGGGACAGCCGAACACTGAAGCTTTCTTT. Its protein product is CSVDPGQPNTEAFF.

This chain joins TRBV12-3 or TRBV12-4 and TRBJ2-4, with 7 bases identical to TRBD1. Trimming at V came to 4 bases and at J to 0 bases, leaving 6 bases not matched to a gene. CDR3 size: 16 residues. The CDR3 DNA follows: TGTGCCAGCAGTTCACGGGACAGCGTAGCCAAAAACATTCAGTACTTC. It translates to CASSSRDSVAKNIQYF.

This chain joins TRBV28 and TRBJ2-3, with TRBD1 matching over 9 bases. V lost 8 bases to trimming and J lost 1 base; unmatched junction nucleotides: 4. The CDR3 loop spans 14 amino acids. Germline V gene lookup returns CDR1 MDHEN and CDR2 SYDVKM. The chain's CDR3 is CASERDRGTDTQYF. The DNA of the CDR3 is TGTGCCAGCGAGAGGGACAGGGGCACAGATACGCAGTATTTT.

The CDR3 protein is CASSYSKRQGIYNEQYF. In DNA, the CDR3 is TGTGCCAGCAGTTACTCAAAACGACAGGGAATCTACAATGAGCAGTACTTC. The chain links TRBV6-5 to TRBJ2-7; 7 nucleotides match TRBD1. J was trimmed by 7 bases and V by 0 bases; bases with no gene match: 15. Germline CDR1 MNHEY, CDR2 SVGAGI. This CDR3 is 17 amino acids long.

This clonotype came up a few times. CDR3 amino acids: CSVEGTGHYEQYF. Written as DNA, the CDR3 is TGCAGCGTTGAGGGGACAGGGCACTACGAGCAGTACTTC. The J gene is TRBJ2-7, the V gene TRBV29-1, with 9 bases lining up with TRBD1. Trimming removed 3 bases from V and 3 bases from J; junction bases left unmatched: 3. This CDR3 comprises 13 residues. Germline CDR1 and CDR2: SQVTM and ANQGSEA.